This is a list of T cell receptor beta chains from one sample in a study of vaccination effects on CD4 cells after COVID-19. Only in-frame clones appear in the TCRdb table, and some are missing; sequencing was by immunoSEQ multiplex PCR. The profile covers roughly 76,000 clones, with roughly 80% appearing a single time and under 2% taken by the ten largest. Which antigens these TCRs recognize remains unknown. Sample: CD4+ T cells from PBMCs cultured with HCoV-229E spike peptides, taken before COVID-19 vaccination. The receptors derive from a human donor who received a COVID-19 vaccine. Both conserved end residues are part of each CDR3. A D gene is named only where the DNA matches it firmly. Some rows mark clone size as missing; the rest say once, few, many or name a class of expanded clone.

j_gene	v_gene	abundance	d_gene	CDR3nt	CDR3aa
TRBJ1-1	TRBV7-8	NA	TRBD1	TGTGCCAGCAGCTCGGACAGGGCTTGGACTGAAGCTTTCTTT	CASSSDRAWTEAFF
TRBJ1-4	TRBV6-5	NA	NA	TGTGCCAGCACCCAGGGACGGGGTGAAAAACTGTTTTTT	CASTQGRGEKLFF
TRBJ1-3	TRBV10-3	NA	NA	TGTGCCATCAGTGCCCCGAGCTCTGGAAACACCATATATTTT	CAISAPSSGNTIYF
TRBJ2-5	TRBV5-1	once	TRBD2	TGCGCCAGCAGAAGGTCAGCGGGGGTTAAAGAGACCCAGTACTTC	CASRRSAGVKETQYF
TRBJ2-1	TRBV10-2	NA	NA	TGCGCCAGCAGTGAGACTTCAGGGAATGAGCAGTTCTTC	CASSETSGNEQFF
TRBJ2-3	TRBV6-4	NA	NA	TGTGCCAGCAGTGAGTCGCCGGGACGAGGCACAGATACGCAGTATTTT	CASSESPGRGTDTQYF
TRBJ1-5	TRBV23-1	once	NA	TGCGCCAGGCGCTGGGAGGGGGGGGATAGCAATCAGCCCCAGCATTTT	CARRWEGGDSNQPQHF
TRBJ2-1	TRBV19	NA	TRBD1	TGTGCCAGTAGACAGGGGGCGAACGCCTACAATGAGCAGTTCTTC	CASRQGANAYNEQFF
TRBJ1-3	TRBV10-3	NA	NA	TGTGCCAAAATGACAGGAGGTTGGACGGGCGGAAACACCATATATTTT	CAKMTGGWTGGNTIYF
TRBJ1-1	TRBV3-1/TRBV3-2	NA	NA	TGTGCCAGCAGCCAAGATGGAGGGGTGAACACTGAAGCTTTCTTT	CASSQDGGVNTEAFF
TRBJ1-4	TRBV15	NA	TRBD1	TGTGCCACCAGCAGTCTACTTACAGGGGGCGCTGGAGAAAAACTGTTTTTT	CATSSLLTGGAGEKLFF
TRBJ2-1	TRBV5-1	few	TRBD2	TGCGCCAGCAGCTCCCAGGGTGTAGCGGGGGGCCGTTCCTACAATGAGCAGTTCTTC	CASSSQGVAGGRSYNEQFF
TRBJ1-6	TRBV7-9	few	NA	TGTGCCAGCAGCGACCGGACGTTGCGGAGTTCACCCCTCCACTTT	CASSDRTLRSSPLHF
TRBJ2-3	TRBV3-1/TRBV3-2	NA	NA	TGTGCCAGCAGCCCCGGCCGGACCACCCGCACAGATACGCAGTATTTT	CASSPGRTTRTDTQYF
TRBJ1-1	TRBV12-3/TRBV12-4	NA	NA	TGTGCCAGCAGTTTTGGTCTGGGCACTGAAGCTTTCTTT	CASSFGLGTEAFF
TRBJ1-6	TRBV11-2	NA	TRBD1	TGTGCCAGCAGCCAGGGGGATCGTTCACCCCTCCACTTT	CASSQGDRSPLHF
TRBJ1-5	TRBV18	NA	TRBD1	TGTGCCAGCTCACCCCTCGGGACAGGGAGCAATCAGCCCCAGCATTTT	CASSPLGTGSNQPQHF
TRBJ2-6	TRBV4-1	NA	NA	TGCGCCAGCAGCCAAAGACAGATCTCTGGGGCCAACGTCCTGACTTTC	CASSQRQISGANVLTF
TRBJ1-2	TRBV28	once	TRBD1	TGTGCCAGCGCAACAGGGGGCGCAGGCTATGGCTACACCTTC	CASATGGAGYGYTF
TRBJ2-4	TRBV18	NA	NA	TGTGCCAGCTCACGGCAGGGGCGAGAAAACATTCAGTACTTC	CASSRQGRENIQYF
TRBJ1-3	TRBV5-1	NA	NA	TGCGCCAGCAGCTTGGGTAGCTCTGGAAACACCATATATTTT	CASSLGSSGNTIYF
TRBJ1-1	TRBV7-2	NA	TRBD1	TGTGCCAGCAGCTTAAACCGGGACAGGCTAAACACTGAAGCTTTCTTT	CASSLNRDRLNTEAFF
TRBJ2-3	TRBV6-5	NA	NA	TGTGCCAGCAGTTATTGGGAAGATACGCAGTATTTT	CASSYWEDTQYF
TRBJ1-2	TRBV18	NA	TRBD1	TGTGCCAGCTCAGCCACAGGGGGCTCGGACTATGGCTACACCTTC	CASSATGGSDYGYTF
TRBJ1-5	TRBV5-8	NA	TRBD1	TGTGCCAGCAGCTTGGAGACAGGGAATAGGCAGCCCCAGCATTTT	CASSLETGNRQPQHF
TRBJ1-5	TRBV5-6	NA	NA	TGTGCCAGCAGCCAAGGCACGGGCCGGCCCCAGCATTTT	CASSQGTGRPQHF
TRBJ1-5	TRBV10-2	NA	NA	TGCGCCAGCAGTGACGGCAGGGTTGGGAATCAGCCCCAGCATTTT	CASSDGRVGNQPQHF
TRBJ1-1	TRBV2	few	NA	TGTGCCAGCAGTGAATTTTTAATCACTGAAGCTTTCTTT	CASSEFLITEAFF
TRBJ2-3	TRBV3-1/TRBV3-2	NA	NA	TGTGCCAGCAGCCGCCCCCAGACGGGGCGGATCGCCCCAGATACGCAGTATTTT	CASSRPQTGRIAPDTQYF
TRBJ1-3	TRBV3-1/TRBV3-2	NA	NA	TGTGCCAGCAGCCAAGCTGTAAGGAGCTCTGGAAACACCATATATTTT	CASSQAVRSSGNTIYF
TRBJ1-1	TRBV19	NA	NA	TGTGCCAGTAGTAGACGTGGAACGGGGGGGATCTTAAACACTGAAGCTTTCTTT	CASSRRGTGGILNTEAFF
TRBJ1-1	TRBV7-3	once	NA	TGTGCCAGCAGCCCGGGGGGCCGGGGGACGGGGAACACTGAAGCTTTCTTT	CASSPGGRGTGNTEAFF
TRBJ2-2	TRBV6-2/TRBV6-3	NA	NA	TGTGCCAGCAGTTACCCAATTTTGGACGGAGCCACCGGGGAGCTGTTTTTT	CASSYPILDGATGELFF
TRBJ1-2	TRBV4-2	NA	TRBD1	TGTGCCAGCAGCCACCAAAAAGGGGGACAGGGACTTAACTATGGCTACACCTTC	CASSHQKGGQGLNYGYTF
TRBJ2-4	TRBV7-9	NA	NA	TGTGCCAGCAGCTTTGAAGGGTCGGGGAACATTCAGTACTTC	CASSFEGSGNIQYF
TRBJ2-5	TRBV24-1	NA	NA	TGTGCCACCAGTGTGGCAGGGTTAGAGACCCAGTACTTC	CATSVAGLETQYF
TRBJ1-4	TRBV6-2/TRBV6-3	NA	NA	TGTGCCAGCAGTTACTCATATTTGGTCCAGGGGCCTAATGAAAAACTGTTTTTT	CASSYSYLVQGPNEKLFF
TRBJ1-2	TRBV12-5	NA	NA	TGTGCTAGTGGCCCCGTCCAATGGCCATGGATGTATGGCTACACCTTC	CASGPVQWPWMYGYTF
TRBJ2-1	TRBV27	once	NA	TGTGCCAGCAGCCGGGACCCATACTACAATGAGCAGTTCTTC	CASSRDPYYNEQFF
TRBJ2-2	TRBV28	NA	TRBD2	TGTGCCAGCAGTCCTAAGCGGGGGATCTACACCGGGGAGCTGTTTTTT	CASSPKRGIYTGELFF
TRBJ2-3	TRBV5-8	once	TRBD2	TGTGCCAGCCCCAGTTGGAGCGGGGCCACAGATACGCAGTATTTT	CASPSWSGATDTQYF
TRBJ2-3	TRBV5-1	NA	TRBD2	TGCGCCAGCAACCCACTAGCGGGCCTCACAAATACGCAGTATTTT	CASNPLAGLTNTQYF
TRBJ1-3	TRBV27	NA	NA	TGTGCCAGCAGTTCCCGTCCTGCAGGGATCGCAGGAAACACCATATATTTT	CASSSRPAGIAGNTIYF
TRBJ1-5	TRBV28	NA	NA	TGTGCCAGCAGTTTATACAGGGCCCAGCCCCAGCATTTT	CASSLYRAQPQHF
TRBJ2-1	TRBV10-2	NA	TRBD1	TGCGCCAGCAGGGGATCTCCGGGACAGGGCGAGATCCGGAGAACCTACAATGAGCAGTTCTTC	CASRGSPGQGEIRRTYNEQFF
TRBJ2-5	TRBV20-1	NA	NA	TGCAGTGCTAGAGAGGGAAGCGGGCGGTACTTC	CSAREGSGRYF
TRBJ2-1	TRBV5-1	NA	TRBD2	TGCGCCAGCAGCTTCCGGCGAAGCGGGGGGGCCAGCTCCTACAATGAGCAGTTCTTC	CASSFRRSGGASSYNEQFF
TRBJ1-2	TRBV3-1/TRBV3-2	NA	TRBD1	TGTGCCAGCAGCCAAACCGGGACAGGGTATGGCTACACCTTC	CASSQTGTGYGYTF